A selection of T cell receptor beta chains follows, all from one sample in a study of post-analysis software for immune sequencing data. TCRdb used MiXCR to reprocess the PCR reads, holding one entry per CDR3 protein. Altogether 180,000 or so distinct CDR3 sequences are present, approximately 28% being singletons, with the ten largest covering 3% to 3.5%. Material for sequencing was blood. Receptors were obtained from a girl between 2 and 17 years old with multiple sclerosis. CDR3s leave out the opening cysteine and the closing phenylalanine or tryptophan.

>TRBV2|TRBJ2-1
ASRTGVDEQF
>TRBV5-1|TRBJ2-5
ASSLARQGAKETQY
>TRBV29-1|TRBJ1-5
SVRTGRDQPQH
>TRBV12-3/TRBV12-4|TRBJ2-5
ASRPNRGQETQY
>TRBV20-1|TRBJ1-3
SAIGLGLGNTIY
>TRBV13|TRBJ2-7
ASSSPGAYEQY
>TRBV10-3|TRBJ1-5
AVGRGADQPQH
>TRBV2|TRBJ2-7
ASSRLRVGSYEQY
>TRBV15|TRBJ1-2
ATSRVQGAGYT
>TRBV12-3/TRBV12-4|TRBJ2-7
ASSLGLAGGSYEQY
>TRBV5-1|TRBJ2-7
ASSRDRVYEQY
>TRBV6-5|TRBJ2-7
ASSHAIGTSSYEQY
>TRBV5-1|TRBJ1-2
ASSLDSTVGASYGYT
>TRBV18|.
ASPPQLAGGPDEQY
>TRBV4-1|TRBJ2-1
ASSQTVFTDYNEQF
>TRBV4-1|TRBJ1-6
ASSQAEQGGARRSPLH
>TRBV15|TRBJ2-5
ATSRAQETQY
>TRBV18|TRBJ2-4
ASSPPGQPAKNIQY
>TRBV3-1|TRBJ1-1
ASSQERSRKNTEAF
>TRBV2|TRBJ1-1
ASSLWQGGNEAF
>TRBV5-1|TRBJ2-5
ASSRVDRSGVGEAQY
>TRBV20-1|TRBJ2-1
SVRAGRTSYNEQF
>TRBV6-6|TRBJ2-5
ASSNPRQETQETQY
>TRBV15|TRBJ1-1
ATSRDLQDTEAF